The T cell receptor (beta chain) under discussion was sequenced for a study of spatial heterogeneity in lung cancer (dated by TCRdb to 2018 to 2020). A note on the overall study: More beta-chain than alpha-chain transcripts were consistently detected, likely reflecting higher beta-chain transcript abundance. Nonsynonymous mutation counts, determined by whole-exome sequencing of tumor tissue, were related to TCR repertoire features. TCR alpha and beta repertoires were quantitatively compared across multiple tumor regions, matched nontumor lung and blood in non-small cell lung cancer. In the raw uncorrected reads, each unique combination of TCR and UMI appeared more than ten times on average. Both alpha and beta chains were TCR-sequenced in samples taken at surgery, namely 220 tumor regions, 62 to 65 matched nontumor lung samples and 50 to 60 PBMC samples.

This clonotype was counted at least ten times. This receptor's antigen is unknown. The input lacks base qualities; no much larger clone sits a single base away. This beta chain represents an off-target read in a library built for alpha chains; its size is of limited meaning. The time point label of this sample denotes: sample taken at primary tumor resection. Without any cell sorting, TCR sequencing was performed on whole RNA extracted either from tumor and nontumor lung tissue or from cryopreserved PBMC samples. Donors were 70 or so patients with early-stage, untreated non-small cell lung cancer from the lung TRACERx cohort. Patients were selected for TCR sequencing only if sufficient RNA was available from at least two tumor regions. To prepare the library, 5' RACE was applied. These reads were obtained on a NextSeq 500. In the TCR library protocol, a unique molecular identifier was attached to each TCR cDNA molecule so that PCR and sequencing errors could be corrected. Under the source paper's analysis protocol: TCR identification, UMI-based error correction and CDR3 extraction were performed with Decombinator tools. TCRs above a frequency of 2 per 1,000, corresponding to the top 1% of the tumor frequency distribution, were defined as expanded. Renyi diversity was calculated using the R vegan package after each repertoire was subsampled 100 times to 5,000 TCRs. CDR3 similarity networks were built from amino acid triplet string-kernel similarity, connecting CDR3s with pairwise similarity above 0.82. TCRdb passed the public sequencing reads through fastp at Q25 and MiXCR, retaining productive beta sequences. Rows with a matching CDR3 protein are joined into one entry that keeps the most common DNA and genes. The V and J calls were determined by TCRdb, not by the authors. Here the sample has approximately 11,000 distinct CDR3 sequences; roughly 6.3% occur a single time. The top ten hold around 30% of the sample.

Results the study describes overall, beyond this receptor: Ubiquitous expanded tumor TCRs showed up in blood more often at tumor resection than at routine follow-up. Additional single-cell paired TCR alpha and beta sequencing was considered necessary to confirm, at a functional level, the hypothesis that regional TCRs recognize regional mutations.

Ends trimmed: V by 7 bases, J by 4 bases; bases unmatched to a gene: 11. Counted from cysteine to phenylalanine, this CDR3 has 16 amino acids. Just CDR3 DNA is preserved here, 48 bases in frame from base 1. The sequence derives from a male donor with early-stage non-small cell lung cancer. Here the sequenced sample was PBMCs, taken at surgery. The chain employs TRBV12-3 or TRBV12-4 and TRBJ2-7; a stretch of 12 junction bases matches TRBD2. The DNA sequence follows: TGTGCCAGCACCGGGGGGCTAGCGGGAGGGGAATACGAGCAGTACTTC. It codes for CASTGGLAGGEYEQYF.